The text below deals with one T cell receptor (beta chain). This sample stems from a study of shared clonotypes between healthy human individuals. Produced via immunoSEQ multiplex PCR; TCRdb's table is partial and in-frame only. Counted here are hundreds of thousands of clones, 80% to 95% occurring once; the ten biggest clones make up 20% to 30%. Positively selected for CCR7, the CD45RO-negative cells used as naive CD8 cells excluded terminally differentiated effector memory CD45RA+ cells. The CDR3 consists of 12 residues. V shed 8 bases and J shed 6 bases, with 14 bases lying between them. Germline V gene data show CDR1 as MNHEY and CDR2 as SMNVEV (reference sequence).

Sequencing was carried out using naive CD8+ T cells sorted from blood. The clonotype comes from a young man in good health. J is TRBJ2-7 and V is TRBV27; the D is unclear. The CDR3 nucleotides read TGTGCCAGCGGACCTCTGCAGAGCGAGCAGTACTTC. Its translation is CASGPLQSEQYF.